This TCR beta chain was sequenced in a study of early T cells in non-severe SARS-CoV-2 infection. Study-level background: RNA in bulk from unsorted whole blood was sequenced, and chains were unpaired. Study conclusions and caveats: Database matching using VDJdb favored anti-spike CD8 responses, with private and CD4 specificities left missing.

TCRdb used MiXCR to reprocess the 5' RACE reads, holding one entry per CDR3 protein. Counted here are 25,000 to 30,000 distinct CDR3 sequences, about 4.5% occurring once; the ten biggest clones make up about 9.4%. This clonotype was seen ten or more times. Antigen specificity is unknown. V was cut by 4 bases and J by 2 bases, with 18 bases left in between. The germline gives CDR1 SGHDT, CDR2 YYEEEE. The CDR3 covers 17 residues. The sequence was obtained from an adult who was a healthcare worker with PCR-confirmed SARS-CoV-2 infection or an uninfected control (not recorded which). Sequenced: whole blood. The rearrangement links TRBV5-6 to TRBJ2-2; D might be TRBD2 (5 bases). The CDR3 coding sequence is TGTGCCAGCAGCCAAAGGACTCTTGCACCCAACACCGGGGAGCTGTTTTTT. It encodes CASSQRTLAPNTGELFF.